This is a list of T cell receptor beta chains from one sample in a study of blood T cell repertoires in COVID-19. Repertoires were generated with immunoSEQ multiplex PCR, while TCRdb's copy carries only in-frame clones and drops some. The sample carries roughly 99,000 clones, around 83% recorded once. Source material: peripheral blood. These receptors all come from a man between 65 and 85 years old with acute or convalescent COVID-19. Each CDR3 is given with its conserved first and last residue. A D gene is named only where the DNA matches it firmly. The size entry is marked missing in some rows and otherwise reads once, few, many or a size class.

TRBD1 TRBJ1-2 - TRBV5-4 TGTGCCAGCAGCAAGGGACAGGGGCCTCCTAACTATGGCTACACCTTC CASSKGQGPPNYGYTF
- TRBJ2-3 - TRBV11-2 TGTGCCAGCAGTAGAGGGCTGAGCACAGATACGCAGTATTTT CASSRGLSTDTQYF
TRBD1 TRBJ1-1 few TRBV5-1 TGCGCCAGCAGCTATGGACAGGGGGCCACTGAAGCTTTCTTT CASSYGQGATEAFF
- TRBJ1-6 once TRBV6-1 TGTGCCAGCAGTGAACAGGGGACGGCTTCACCCCTCCACTTT CASSEQGTASPLHF
- TRBJ2-4 - TRBV25-1 TGTGCCAGTTCTACGGGTCTGGCCAAAAACATTCAGTACTTC CASSTGLAKNIQYF
TRBD2 TRBJ2-1 - TRBV18 TGTGCCAGCTCACGGGACGTGGGGGGGAATGAGCAGTTCTTC CASSRDVGGNEQFF
- TRBJ1-1 once TRBV4-3 TGCGCCAGCAGCCAAGATCCCAGGATGAACACTGAAGCTTTCTTT CASSQDPRMNTEAFF
TRBD1 TRBJ1-2 - TRBV19 TGTGCCAGTAGTCCTATCCGACAGGGGCACAACTATGGCTACACCTTC CASSPIRQGHNYGYTF
TRBD1 TRBJ2-5 - TRBV29-1 TGCAGCGAGGGGACAGCAGAAGAGACCCAGTACTTC CSEGTAEETQYF
- TRBJ1-2 - TRBV2 TGTGCCAGCAGGGAGGGCGCGGATGGCTACACCTTC CASREGADGYTF
TRBD2 TRBJ2-1 - TRBV5-4 TGTGCCAGCAGCTTAGGAGGACTAGATAAGTACAATGAGCAGTTCTTC CASSLGGLDKYNEQFF
- TRBJ1-4 - TRBV27 TGTGCCAGCAGGGGGGGAGAAAAACTGTTTTTT CASRGGEKLFF
- TRBJ1-1 once TRBV4-2 TGTGCCAGCAGCCAAGATCCTCGACGGGGGAACACTGAAGCTTTCTTT CASSQDPRRGNTEAFF
TRBD1 TRBJ2-2 - TRBV5-1 TGCGCCAGTTTCCGGGACAGGGTTGGCGGGGAGCTGTTTTTT CASFRDRVGGELFF
- TRBJ2-5 - TRBV5-1 TGCGCCAGCAGCTTGAATCAGGAAGAGACCCAGTACTTC CASSLNQEETQYF
TRBD2 TRBJ2-1 - TRBV6-5 TGTGCCAGCGGTCGAAGCGGGGGGGCCTTGGAGCAGTTCTTC CASGRSGGALEQFF
- TRBJ1-5 - TRBV18 TGTGCCAGCTCACCCCCCCCAGGGGCCGATCAGCCCCAGCATTTT CASSPPPGADQPQHF
- TRBJ1-5 - TRBV2 TGTGCCAGCGGAAAGGGAGGTCAGCCCCAGCATTTT CASGKGGQPQHF
TRBD1 TRBJ1-1 - TRBV29-1 TGCAGCGTGGTGACAGGGTTCGGCACTGAAGCTTTCTTT CSVVTGFGTEAFF
TRBD1 TRBJ1-2 - TRBV6-5 TGTGCCAGCAGACCCGACAGGGCGGTGGGTGGCTACACCTTC CASRPDRAVGGYTF
TRBD2 TRBJ2-7 - TRBV27 TGTGCCAGCAGTTCGAGGGCCGACAAGCGGGGGGCCTCCTACGAGCAGTACTTC CASSSRADKRGASYEQYF
- TRBJ1-2 - TRBV3-1/TRBV3-2 TGTGCCAGCAGCCAAGATTGGCGGGGTAACTATGGCTACACCTTC CASSQDWRGNYGYTF
- TRBJ1-2 once TRBV25-1 TGTGCCAGCAGTACAGGGACCTATGGCTACACCTTC CASSTGTYGYTF
TRBD1 TRBJ2-1 - TRBV5-4 TGTGCCAGCAGCGCCCCCGGGACAGTCTACAATGAGCAGTTCTTC CASSAPGTVYNEQFF
- TRBJ2-2 once TRBV6-5 TGTGCCAGCACCCCCACGCGTCGCGCCGGGGAGCTGTTTTTT CASTPTRRAGELFF
- TRBJ1-1 - TRBV18 TGTGCCAGCTCACCACCGACGGCGGGGGCTGAAGCTTTCTTT CASSPPTAGAEAFF
- TRBJ1-2 - TRBV2 TGTGCCAGCAGGGGCGGGGGCGGACGTGGCTACACCTTC CASRGGGGRGYTF
TRBD1 TRBJ2-2 - TRBV11-3 TGTGCCAGCAGCCCTATCGCAGGGGGCGTCGCCGGGGAGCTGTTTTTT CASSPIAGGVAGELFF
TRBD1 TRBJ2-1 few TRBV10-3 TGTGCCATCAGTCGAGTAATGGGACAGGGTTACAATGAGCAGTTCTTC CAISRVMGQGYNEQFF
TRBD2 TRBJ2-5 - TRBV6-5 TGTGCCAGCAGGCGGGGGACTCCCAGCTTGGGGACCCAGTACTTC CASRRGTPSLGTQYF
- TRBJ2-2 - TRBV6-5 TGTGCCAGCAGTTCCGGGGGGCCGAACACCGGGGAGCTGTTTTTT CASSSGGPNTGELFF
TRBD2 TRBJ2-3 - TRBV7-8 TGTGCCAGCAGCCCCGGGGACTATGTAACAGATACGCAGTATTTT CASSPGDYVTDTQYF
- TRBJ2-7 - TRBV13 TGTGCCAGCAGCTTAGGAGGGCAGGGCGAGCAGTACTTC CASSLGGQGEQYF
- TRBJ1-5 - TRBV6-6 TGTGCCATCGGAGGGTTAAGCAATCAGCCCCAGCATTTT CAIGGLSNQPQHF
TRBD2 TRBJ2-1 once TRBV3-1/TRBV3-2 TGTGCCAGCAGCCAAGGGAGTTGGGGGGGGGATTACAATGAGCAGTTCTTC CASSQGSWGGDYNEQFF
TRBD1 TRBJ2-2 - TRBV19 TGTGCCAGTAGTTGGGACAGGGGGCGAAACACCGGGGAGCTGTTTTTT CASSWDRGRNTGELFF
TRBD2 TRBJ2-1 - TRBV24-1 TGTGCCACCAGAGGAGGCTCGGGACTAGCAAACAATGAGCAGTTCTTC CATRGGSGLANNEQFF
- TRBJ2-1 few TRBV5-1 TGCGCCAGCAGCTTGCAAGACTACGGTTTGAATGAGCAGTTCTTC CASSLQDYGLNEQFF
TRBD1 TRBJ1-3 - TRBV6-5 TGTGCCAGCAGCCTCGGGACAGGGGCAAACACCATATATTTT CASSLGTGANTIYF
TRBD1 TRBJ1-1 few TRBV5-4 TGTGCCAGCAGCCAACAGGGGCGGGACACTGAAGCTTTCTTT CASSQQGRDTEAFF
- TRBJ2-7 - TRBV7-9 TGTGCCAGCAGCCCGCTTTTGAGAGGGCGCGCCTACGAGCAGTACTTC CASSPLLRGRAYEQYF
TRBD1 TRBJ1-3 - TRBV28 TGTGCCAGCAGTTCGGGACAGGGGGTTGGAAACACCATATATTTT CASSSGQGVGNTIYF
- TRBJ1-5 once TRBV24-1 TGTGCCACTGGGGGGATTCAGCCCCAGCATTTT CATGGIQPQHF
- TRBJ1-2 - TRBV6-5 TGTGCCAGCAGTTACGGGGGGTCGGATGGCTACACCTTC CASSYGGSDGYTF
- TRBJ2-2 once TRBV5-5 TGTGCCAGCAGCTTGTTGGCCGGGTTTGGCACCGGGGAGCTGTTTTTT CASSLLAGFGTGELFF
- TRBJ2-5 few TRBV14 TGTGCCAGCAGCCAAGTTCTTTTAGGGGCCCAGTACTTC CASSQVLLGAQYF
TRBD2 TRBJ2-2 - TRBV5-8 TGTGCCAGCAGCTTGGTACTAGCGGGGGCCGGGGAGCTGTTTTTT CASSLVLAGAGELFF
TRBD2 TRBJ2-3 - TRBV3-1/TRBV3-2 TGTGCCAGCAGCCACCTCTATGGTCGGGGGGGCAATTACGGCACAGATACGCAGTATTTT CASSHLYGRGGNYGTDTQYF
- TRBJ2-2 - TRBV10-3 TGTGCCATTACCGACAGCCTAGGAACCGGGGAGCTGTTTTTT CAITDSLGTGELFF
- TRBJ1-5 - TRBV6-5 TGTGCCAGCATGCGGGACCCCTTAAGCAATCAGCCCCAGCATTTT CASMRDPLSNQPQHF